Detailed here is one TCR beta chain. Antigen unknown. Via MiXCR, TCRdb re-called the PCR reads, giving one row per CDR3 protein. The sample yields around 460,000 distinct CDR3 sequences, about 26% seen once. The sample belongs to a study of molecular identifiers for immune sequencing clone quantification. Study-wide findings and caveats: Molecules of identical TCR sharing a barcode could underestimate highly expanded clone sizes. Among effectors, clones above 20 RNA copies held over 99% of molecules; among naive cells, under 1%.

Investigators produced naive CD8 libraries from roughly 18,000 to 920,000 sorted cells, drawing on 10%, 30% or 50% RNA. This CDR3 is built from 15 residues. With 4 bases clipped from V and 2 bases from J, the junction kept 5 bases outside the gene matches. The germline CDR1 and CDR2 sequences are SGHTA and FQGNSA. V is TRBV7-2 and J is TRBJ2-7, with 10 bases aligning to TRBD1. Sequenced input: naive CD8+ T cells from blood, with Jurkat cell RNA spiked in. Subset described: FACS-sorted CD8+CD4-CCR7+CD45RA+ naive T cells. The clonotype was recovered from a human donor in good health. Some libraries in this study had Jurkat cell RNA spiked in. For the CDR3, the DNA is TGTGCCAGCAGCTCGTGGACAGGGGGGCCCTACGAGCAGTACTTC. Encoded protein: CASSSWTGGPYEQYF.